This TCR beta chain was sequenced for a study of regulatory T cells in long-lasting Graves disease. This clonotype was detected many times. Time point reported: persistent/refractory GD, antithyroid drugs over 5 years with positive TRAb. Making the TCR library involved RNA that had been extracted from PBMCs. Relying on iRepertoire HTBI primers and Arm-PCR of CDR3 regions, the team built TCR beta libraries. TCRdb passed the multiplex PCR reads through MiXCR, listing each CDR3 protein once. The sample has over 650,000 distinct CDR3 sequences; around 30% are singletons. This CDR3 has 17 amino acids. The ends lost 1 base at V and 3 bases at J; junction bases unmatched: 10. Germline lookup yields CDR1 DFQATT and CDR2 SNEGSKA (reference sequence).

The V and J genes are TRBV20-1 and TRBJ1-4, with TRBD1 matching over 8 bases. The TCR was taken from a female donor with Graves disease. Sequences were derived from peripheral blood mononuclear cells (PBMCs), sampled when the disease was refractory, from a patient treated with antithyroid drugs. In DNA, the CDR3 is TGCAGTGCTAGAGCCGGGACAGGCACGATCTCTAATGAAAAACTGTTTTTT. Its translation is CSARAGTGTISNEKLFF.